Below, 28 T cell receptor beta chains from the same sample are listed, as sequenced in a study of cytomegalovirus exposure and HLA in healthy donors. Sequencing used immunoSEQ multiplex PCR; TCRdb keeps in-frame clones, though not all of them. This sample carries under 200,000 clones, around 84% of them seen once, and the ten largest clones take roughly 7%. The material sequenced was PBMCs. The receptors were sampled from a man younger than 35 in good health and CMV-seropositive.

J is TRBJ2-1 and V is TRBV20-1; tentatively, D is TRBD1 (5 bases). The V end was cut by 2 bases, the J end by 10 bases, with 9 bases between. CDR3 length: 11 residues. Germline CDR1 and CDR2: DFQATT and SNEGSKA (reference sequence). The CDR3 DNA sequence: TGCAGTGCTAGACAGGGCCTGGAGCAGTTCTTC. It encodes CSARQGLEQFF.

This clone appeared once. The chain recombines TRBV5-6 with TRBJ1-2; D unclear. The CDR3 consists of 16 residues. From germline, CDR1 is SGHDT and CDR2 YYEEEE. With 0 bases removed from V and 2 bases from J, the gap between germline ends came to 14 bases. The CDR3 DNA is TGTGCCAGCAGCTTGGCGGTACTCGGCAGGAACTATGGCTACACCTTC. It specifies CASSLAVLGRNYGYTF.

The table lists this clone with a few counts. The CDR3: CATTQGNTGELFF. The CDR3 region has the DNA TGTGCCACCACACAGGGGAACACCGGGGAGCTGTTTTTT. This chain connects TRBV28 to TRBJ2-2, with D maybe TRBD1 (6 bases). Looked up from germline, CDR1 is MDHEN and CDR2 is SYDVKM. The V end lost 10 bases, the J end lost 1 base, and 10 bases lay between the germline ends. CDR3 length: 13 residues.

The chain combines TRBV6-1 with TRBJ1-1; unclear D gene. The CDR3 loop spans 15 amino acids. V lost 1 base to trimming and J lost 6 bases, with 15 bases between them. The germline CDR1 and CDR2 sequences are MNHNS and SASEGT. The CDR3 region is CASSEDRGRYAEAFF. CDR3 nucleotide sequence: TGTGCCAGCAGTGAAGATAGAGGTAGATACGCTGAAGCTTTCTTT.

This chain joins TRBV5-6 and TRBJ2-2; 7 nucleotides align to TRBD1. The V and J ends lost 3 bases and 3 bases, in that order; junction bases with no gene match: 11. Germline assignment: CDR1 SGHDT and CDR2 YYEEEE. This CDR3 contains 17 residues. Here the CDR3 reads CASSSITGTADTGELFF. The CDR3 bases are TGTGCCAGCAGCTCAATCACCGGGACAGCGGACACCGGGGAGCTGTTTTTT.

This chain uses TRBV7-8 with TRBJ2-7; 7 nucleotides line up with TRBD1. Unmatched junction bases numbered 7, after V lost 5 bases and J lost 3 bases. CDR3 length: 14 amino acids. CDR1 is SGHVS and CDR2 is FQNEAQ in the germline V gene. The CDR3 coding sequence is TGTGCCAGCAGCCCTCGGACAGGAGTCTACGAGCAGTACTTC. It translates to CASSPRTGVYEQYF.

V usage is TRBV7-6 and J usage is TRBJ2-7; tentative D call: TRBD2 (5 bases). V shed 1 base and J shed 6 bases, with 10 bases lying between them. The CDR3 totals 13 residues. The germline V gene has CDR1 SGHVS and CDR2 FNYEAQ. The CDR3 DNA reads as TGTGCCAGCAGCTTAGGGTGGGAGTCCGAGCAGTACTTC. It encodes CASSLGWESEQYF.

The V call is TRBV28, the J call TRBJ2-1, with TRBD1 identical over 8 bases. CDR3 size: 15 residues. Germline assignment: CDR1 MDHEN and CDR2 SYDVKM. V lost 0 bases, J lost 3 bases, and 1 base stayed unmatched. CDR3 coding DNA: TGTGCCAGCAGTTTATGTGGACAGGGCTACAATGAGCAGTTCTTC. Translated: CASSLCGQGYNEQFF.

The rearrangement links TRBV25-1 to TRBJ2-1; TRBD2 agrees at 7 bases. Trimming took 3 bases from V and 8 from J; bases not matched to a gene: 13. Germline V CDR1 and CDR2: MGHDK, SYGVNS. The CDR3 has 16 residues. The CDR3 sequence: CASSDPAGNSQDEQFF. The CDR3 coding sequence is TGTGCCAGCAGTGATCCAGCGGGAAACTCACAAGATGAGCAGTTCTTC. The full variable domain, rest sourced from reference TRBV25-1 and TRBJ2-1, is EADIYQTPRYLVIGTGKKITLECSQTMGHDKMYWYQQDPGMELHLIHYSYGVNSTEKGDLSSESTVSRIRTEHFPLTLESARPSHTSQYLCASSDPAGNSQDEQFFGPGTRLTVL.

The chain links TRBV2 to TRBJ2-3; 8 bases line up with TRBD2. CDR3 size: 14 residues. V gave up 5 bases and J gave up 3 bases; unmatched junction bases: 4. CDR1 SNHLY and CDR2 FYNNEI come from the germline V gene. The CDR3 sequence: CASSLSGRTDTQYF. For the CDR3, the DNA is TGTGCCAGCAGTCTGAGCGGGAGAACAGATACGCAGTATTTT.

This clone was recorded a few times. This chain links TRBV4-2 with TRBJ2-2; D uncertain. CDR1 LGHNA and CDR2 YNFKEQ come from the germline V gene. V lost 0 bases and J lost 0, with 2 bases in between. This CDR3 contains 14 residues. The CDR3 loop is CASSQDTNTGELFF. Here the CDR3 DNA reads TGTGCCAGCAGCCAAGACACGAACACCGGGGAGCTGTTTTTT.

J is TRBJ1-2 and V is TRBV9; D is unresolved. CDR1 is SGDLS, CDR2 YYNGEE, per germline. CDR3 length: 14 residues. Trimming left V 4 bases short and J 5 bases short, with 15 bases between. CDR3 sequence: CASSFQDGSYGYTF. CDR3 DNA: TGTGCCAGCAGCTTCCAGGATGGAAGTTATGGCTACACCTTC.

This sequence joins TRBV6-5 and TRBJ1-2, with TRBD1 identical over 7 bases. CDR1 and CDR2 from the germline V gene are MNHEY and SVGAGI. This CDR3 has 14 residues. The trim removed 7 bases at V and 2 bases at J, leaving 7 bases unmatched. CDR3: CASTIQGRNYGYTF. Here the CDR3 DNA reads TGTGCCAGCACCATACAGGGGCGGAACTATGGCTACACCTTC.

This clone appeared once. This chain uses TRBV11-2 with TRBJ2-7, with D tentatively TRBD1 (5 bases). With 1 base removed from V and 2 bases from J, the gap between germline ends came to 18 bases. Germline CDR1 is SGHAT and CDR2 is FQNNGV. The CDR3 extends over 17 amino acids. CDR3 DNA sequence: TGTGCCAGCAGCTTAGTTGGCCGGACACTCCAACCCTACGAGCAGTACTTC. Translated: CASSLVGRTLQPYEQYF.

This sequence joins TRBV5-1 and TRBJ2-7; D is undetermined. CDR3 length equals 14 residues. The germline V gene has CDR1 SGHRS and CDR2 YFSETQ. V lost 0 bases and J lost 0, with 7 bases in between. The CDR3: CASSLALRSYEQYF. The CDR3 nucleotides are TGCGCCAGCAGCTTGGCCTTGCGCTCCTACGAGCAGTACTTC.

The J gene is TRBJ1-2, the V gene TRBV4-3; 9 nucleotides align to TRBD1. The germline V gene encodes CDR1 LGHNA and CDR2 YSLEER. V lost 4 bases to trimming and J lost 6 bases; unmatched junction nucleotides: 3. This CDR3 region has 13 residues. The CDR3 DNA reads as TGCGCCAGCAGCCTCACAGGGGGCAATGGCTACACCTTC. Translating it yields CASSLTGGNGYTF.

J is TRBJ1-2 and V is TRBV7-2; 8 positions match TRBD1. V dropped 4 bases and J dropped 5; count of bases not matched to a gene: 3. The CDR3 is 13 amino acids. Germline V gives CDR1 SGHTA, CDR2 FQGNSA. The CDR3 sequence is CASSSQGVYGYTF. The CDR3, as DNA: TGTGCCAGCAGCTCACAGGGGGTGTATGGCTACACCTTC.

The V and J genes are TRBV30 and TRBJ1-3; 7 nucleotides align to TRBD1. The germline V gene has CDR1 GTSNPN and CDR2 SVGIG (reference sequence). There are 15 residues in the CDR3. V lost 0 bases to trimming and J lost 1 base; unmatched junction nucleotides: 3. As DNA, the CDR3 is TGTGCCTGGAGTGTCCGACAGGGTTCTGGAAACACCATATATTTT. Protein sequence: CAWSVRQGSGNTIYF. The entire variable domain, with the rest obtained from reference TRBV30 and TRBJ1-3, is as follows: SQTIHQWPATLVQPVGSPLSLECTVEGTSNPNLYWYRQAAGRGLQLLFYSVGIGQISSEVPQNLSASRPQDRQFILSSKKLLLSDSGFYLCAWSVRQGSGNTIYFGEGSWLTVV.

CDR3 in amino acids: CAISGQGPSGANVLTF. CDR3 in DNA: TGTGCCATCAGTGGTCAGGGCCCCTCTGGGGCCAACGTCCTGACTTTC. The chain is built from TRBV10-3 and TRBJ2-6, with a weak D call TRBD1 (5 bases). CDR3 length: 16 amino acids. From germline, CDR1 is ENHRY and CDR2 SYGVKD. Trimming took off 4 bases at V and 0 bases at J, with 10 bases between the two ends.

The chain joins TRBV5-8 to TRBJ2-3; perhaps TRBD1 as D (6 bases). There are 15 residues in the CDR3. CDR1 is SGHTS and CDR2 is YDEGEE in the germline V gene. V was clipped by 2 bases and J by 2 bases, with 12 bases between them. CDR3 protein: CASSLMNRATDTQYF. The CDR3 nucleotides are TGTGCCAGCAGCTTAATGAACAGGGCCACAGATACGCAGTATTTT.

The chain uses TRBV6-4 and TRBJ1-2, with D possibly TRBD1 on 5 matching bases. This CDR3 has 13 residues. Germline V gene lookup returns CDR1 MRHNA and CDR2 SNTAGT. V was shortened by 1 base and J by 7 bases, with 10 bases between the two germline ends. The CDR3 reads CASSDFPGSGYTF. The CDR3 bases are TGTGCCAGCAGTGACTTCCCAGGGTCTGGCTACACCTTC.

This chain connects TRBV5-6 to TRBJ2-1, with 7 bases aligning to TRBD1. Losses at the gene ends were 2 bases for V and 10 bases for J; bases not matched to a gene: 3. CDR1 is SGHDT, CDR2 YYEEEE, per germline. There are 12 residues in the CDR3. In nucleotides, the CDR3 is TGTGCCAGCAGCTTCGGGACAGAAGAGCAGTTCTTC. Its translation: CASSFGTEEQFF.

The V and J genes are TRBV27 and TRBJ2-1; 8 bases map to TRBD2. Germline CDR1 reads MNHEY; CDR2 reads SMNVEV (reference sequence). V lost 4 bases to trimming and J lost 3 bases; unmatched junction nucleotides: 8. CDR3 length equals 16 residues. CDR3 bases: TGTGCCAGCAGTTCCTTGAGCGGGAGTTACTACAATGAGCAGTTCTTC. Amino acid sequence: CASSSLSGSYYNEQFF.

CDR3 bases: TGCGCCAGCAGCTTACAGGGGATGAACACTGAAGCTTTCTTT. Its protein product is CASSLQGMNTEAFF. This chain connects TRBV5-1 to TRBJ1-1; TRBD1 aligns across 7 bases. The junction had 1 base not matched to a gene; V was cut back by 2 bases and J by 0 bases. Germline V gene lookup returns CDR1 SGHRS and CDR2 YFSETQ. This CDR3 region has 14 residues. The complete variable domain, with remaining parts taken from reference TRBV5-1 and TRBJ1-1, reads KAGVTQTPRYLIKTRGQQVTLSCSPISGHRSVSWYQQTPGQGLQFLFEYFSETQRNKGNFPGRFSGRQFSNSRSEMNVSTLELGDSALYLCASSLQGMNTEAFFGQGTRLTVV.

The genes are TRBV4-1 and TRBJ2-1; 9 bases align to TRBD2. V lost 5 bases, J lost 8 bases, and 19 bases stayed unmatched. Germline V gene data show CDR1 as MGHRA and CDR2 as YSYEKL. The CDR3 runs to 18 residues. Written as DNA, the CDR3 is TGCGCCAGCAGCAAAACCCCCGTCGTGGCGGGAGGGCCACATGAGCAGTTCTTC. Translated, it gives CASSKTPVVAGGPHEQFF.

J is TRBJ2-5 and V is TRBV7-8; a weak D match, TRBD2 (5 bases). V lost 0 bases and J lost 1, with 12 bases in between. CDR1 and CDR2 (germline): SGHVS, FQNEAQ. CDR3 length: 16 residues. CDR3 nucleotide sequence: TGTGCCAGCAGCTTAGCGGTTGTCAGCGGCCAAGAGACCCAGTACTTC. Its protein is CASSLAVVSGQETQYF.

The chain joins TRBV9 to TRBJ2-1, with a weak D call TRBD2 (5 bases). This CDR3 spans 12 amino acids. The germline gives CDR1 SGDLS, CDR2 YYNGEE. The V gene lost 0 bases and the J gene lost 10 bases, with 8 bases spanning the gap. CDR3 nucleotides: TGTGCCAGCAGCGTAGGAGGGCGCGAGCAGTTCTTC. Translation gives CASSVGGREQFF.

The chain joins TRBV2 to TRBJ2-1, with a tentative D call TRBD2 (6 bases). Per the germline V gene, CDR1 is SNHLY and CDR2 is FYNNEI. The CDR3 has 15 residues. V was pared by 4 bases and J by 8 bases, with 18 bases between. CDR3 sequence reads: CASSVWEVFRDEQFF. For the CDR3, the DNA is TGTGCCAGCAGTGTGTGGGAGGTCTTCCGGGATGAGCAGTTCTTC.